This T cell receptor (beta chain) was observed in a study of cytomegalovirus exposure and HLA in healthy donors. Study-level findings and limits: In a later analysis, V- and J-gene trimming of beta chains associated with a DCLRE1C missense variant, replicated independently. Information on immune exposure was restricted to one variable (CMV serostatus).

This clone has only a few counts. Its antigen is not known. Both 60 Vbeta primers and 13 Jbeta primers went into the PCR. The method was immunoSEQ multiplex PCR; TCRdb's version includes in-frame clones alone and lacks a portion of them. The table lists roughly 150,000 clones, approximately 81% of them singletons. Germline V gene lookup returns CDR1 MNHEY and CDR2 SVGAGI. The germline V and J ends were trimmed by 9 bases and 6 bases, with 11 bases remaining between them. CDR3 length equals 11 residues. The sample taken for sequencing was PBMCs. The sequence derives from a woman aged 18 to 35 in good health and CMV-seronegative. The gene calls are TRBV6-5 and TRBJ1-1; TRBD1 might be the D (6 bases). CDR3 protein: CASRRGPEAFF. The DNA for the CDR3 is TGTGCCAGTCGGCGGGGGCCTGAAGCTTTCTTT.